This TCR beta chain was recorded in a study of shared clonotypes between healthy human individuals. CDR1 is MNHEY and CDR2 is SMNVEV in the germline V gene (reference sequence). V gave up 11 bases and J gave up 0 bases, with 14 bases separating them. The CDR3 runs 15 residues. Study conclusions and caveats: In this cohort, only blood was sampled, and tissue repertoires likely differ.

TCRdb keeps only in-frame clones here, not all; method: immunoSEQ multiplex PCR. The sample includes some 2.3 million clones, roughly 93% of them seen just once. On this clone: As yet, its antigen is unknown.

This clonotype originated in a man in his late teens or twenties in good health. Some clones in this sample may be carry-over from other donors' samples. The specimen was naive CD4+ T cells from PBMCs. Subset here: CD45RA+ positively selected. This chain joins TRBV27 and TRBJ2-6; a possible D gene is TRBD1 (6 bases). The CDR3 region is CAANRDPSGANVLTF. For the CDR3, the DNA is TGTGCCGCCAACAGGGATCCCTCTGGGGCCAACGTCCTGACTTTC.